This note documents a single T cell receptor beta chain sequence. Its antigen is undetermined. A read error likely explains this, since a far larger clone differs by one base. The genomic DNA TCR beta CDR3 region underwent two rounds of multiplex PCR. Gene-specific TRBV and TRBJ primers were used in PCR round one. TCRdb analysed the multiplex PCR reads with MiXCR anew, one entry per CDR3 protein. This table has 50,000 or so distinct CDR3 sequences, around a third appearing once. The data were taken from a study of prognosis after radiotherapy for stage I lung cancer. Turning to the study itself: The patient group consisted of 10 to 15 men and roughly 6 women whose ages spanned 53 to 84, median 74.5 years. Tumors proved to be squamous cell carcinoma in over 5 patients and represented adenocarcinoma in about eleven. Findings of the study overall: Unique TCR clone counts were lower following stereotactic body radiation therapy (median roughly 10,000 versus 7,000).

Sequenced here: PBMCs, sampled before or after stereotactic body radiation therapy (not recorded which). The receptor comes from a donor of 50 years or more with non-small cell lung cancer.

The CDR3 sequence is CASSYGTALNTGEMFF. CDR3 bases: TGTGCCAGCAGTTACGGGACAGCCTTGAACACCGGGGAGATGTTTTTT. The genes are TRBV6-9 and TRBJ2-2, with TRBD1 identical over 7 bases. Germline V CDR1 and CDR2: MNHGY, SVAAGI. The length of the CDR3 is 16 residues.